These 23 T cell receptor beta chains were all obtained from the same sample, sequenced in a study of shared clonotypes between healthy human individuals. Using immunoSEQ multiplex PCR, the repertoire was profiled, and TCRdb retains in-frame clones only, with some absent. Here the sample spans roughly 520,000 clones, about 96% being singletons. What was sequenced was naive CD4+ T cells sorted from blood. Subset reported: CD45RA+ positively selected. These TCRs come from a woman younger than 45 in good health.

The chain is built from TRBV18 and TRBJ2-2; tentative D call: TRBD2 (6 bases). Looked up from germline, CDR1 is KGHSH and CDR2 is LQKENI. The CDR3 is made up of 17 amino acids. The V and J ends lost 1 base and 5 bases respectively, with 17 bases between them. For the CDR3, the DNA is TGTGCCAGCTCACCACAGGCCGCCGGGACTGGGACCGGGGAGCTGTTTTTT. This translates into CASSPQAAGTGTGELFF.

As to this clone: At the DNA level, this CDR3 is encoded by other sequences in the same sample as well. The gene calls are TRBV9 and TRBJ2-7, with 7 nucleotides matching TRBD2. The CDR3 is 14 residues long. V gave up 3 bases and J gave up 0 bases; unmatched junction bases: 3. From germline, CDR1 is SGDLS and CDR2 YYNGEE. CDR3 bases: TGTGCCAGCAGCGCGAGCGGGACCTCCTACGAGCAGTACTTC. Translating it yields CASSASGTSYEQYF.

This chain uses TRBV9 with TRBJ2-1; 7 bases fit TRBD1. Germline lookup yields CDR1 SGDLS and CDR2 YYNGEE. J was trimmed by 7 bases and V by 3 bases; bases with no gene match: 10. There are 15 residues in the CDR3. CDR3 amino acids: CASSGPWTGPNEQFF. In DNA, the CDR3 is TGTGCCAGCAGCGGGCCGTGGACAGGACCTAATGAGCAGTTCTTC.

The V gene is TRBV19, the J gene TRBJ1-5; no clear D. The CDR3 is 13 amino acids. V was pared by 5 bases and J by 5 bases, with 10 bases between. CDR1 and CDR2 from the germline V gene are LNHDA and SQIVND (reference sequence). The CDR3 DNA reads as TGTGCCAGTAGTGTGGCATTCGATCAGCCCCAGCATTTT. This sequence encodes CASSVAFDQPQHF.

This clone turned up a few times. V is TRBV2 and J is TRBJ1-5, with no clear D. This CDR3 has 12 amino acids. Looked up from germline, CDR1 is SNHLY and CDR2 is FYNNEI. V lost 5 bases and J lost 6, with 8 bases in between. The CDR3 sequence is CASSPEGQPQHF. CDR3 nucleotides: TGTGCCAGCAGTCCTGAAGGTCAGCCCCAGCATTTT.

The chain employs TRBV25-1 and TRBJ2-7; 8 nucleotides match TRBD2. Germline CDR1 and CDR2: MGHDK and SYGVNS. This CDR3 contains 16 residues. The V and J ends lost 3 bases and 3 bases, in that order; junction bases with no gene match: 10. CDR3 loop: CASSDPSGSFVYEQYF. In DNA, the CDR3 is TGTGCCAGCAGTGACCCAAGCGGGAGTTTCGTCTACGAGCAGTACTTC.

The chain has TRBV29-1 and TRBJ1-1, with TRBD1 identical over 7 bases. Germline loops: CDR1 SQVTM, CDR2 ANQGSEA. V was clipped by 6 bases and J by 2 bases; unmatched bases: 6. CDR3 size: 13 residues. CDR3 coding DNA: TGCAGCGTAGGGGACAGTGGTAACACTGAAGCTTTCTTT. Amino acids: CSVGDSGNTEAFF.

This sequence joins TRBV6-6 and TRBJ1-5; possible D gene TRBD1, 5 bases. Trimming shortened V by 6 bases and J by 0 bases, and 9 bases separated the two germline ends. CDR1 is MNHNY and CDR2 is SVGAGI in the germline V gene (reference sequence). The CDR3 is 14 amino acids. As DNA, the CDR3 is TGTGCCAGCAGCTTCAGGGTTAGCAATCAGCCCCAGCATTTT. This codes for CASSFRVSNQPQHF.

CDR3 sequence reads: CASSPGDGGSNQPQHF. The CDR3 nucleotides are TGTGCCAGCAGCCCGGGGGATGGGGGATCCAATCAGCCCCAGCATTTT. This rearrangement joins TRBV5-8 to TRBJ1-5, with D maybe TRBD1 (5 bases). With 4 bases removed from V and 3 bases from J, the gap between germline ends came to 17 bases. The CDR3 runs to 16 residues. CDR1 and CDR2 (germline): SGHTS, YDEGEE.

The rearrangement links TRBV30 to TRBJ1-4, with D tentatively TRBD1 (6 bases). Germline V gene sequence: CDR1 GTSNPN, CDR2 SVGIG (reference sequence). V lost 0 bases to trimming and J lost 7 bases, with 12 bases between them. There are 14 residues in the CDR3. This CDR3 reads CAWSVLEGGEKLFF. In nucleotides, the CDR3 is TGTGCCTGGAGTGTACTAGAGGGGGGTGAAAAACTGTTTTTT.

The J gene is TRBJ1-5, the V gene TRBV19, with 9 positions matching TRBD1. Germline V CDR1 and CDR2: LNHDA, SQIVND (reference sequence). V was clipped by 4 bases and J by 5 bases; unmatched bases: 6. There are 15 residues in the CDR3. CDR3: CASSTYRGRDQPQHF. The DNA for the CDR3 is TGTGCCAGTAGTACCTACAGGGGGCGGGATCAGCCCCAGCATTTT.

The chain has TRBV11-1 and TRBJ2-5; TRBD2 matches 7 bases. The J call is uncertain, as TRBJ2-7 better fits the DNA end. CDR1 is SGHAT and CDR2 is FQDESV in the germline V gene (reference sequence). The CDR3 totals 15 residues. CDR3 in amino acids: CASSLGSSGSYEQYF. The CDR3 DNA sequence: TGTGCCAGCAGCTTAGGGTCTAGCGGCTCCTACGAGCAGTACTTC.

The chain carries TRBV5-1 and TRBJ1-3, with unresolved D. The CDR3 has 16 amino acids. Germline V gives CDR1 SGHRS, CDR2 YFSETQ. The V and J ends lost 0 bases and 2 bases respectively, with 12 bases between them. The CDR3 sequence: CASSLVQRAPGNTIYF. The CDR3 DNA is TGCGCCAGCAGCTTGGTCCAAAGGGCCCCTGGAAACACCATATATTTT. The full variable domain, its missing parts supplied by reference TRBV5-1 and TRBJ1-3, is KAGVTQTPRYLIKTRGQQVTLSCSPISGHRSVSWYQQTPGQGLQFLFEYFSETQRNKGNFPGRFSGRQFSNSRSEMNVSTLELGDSALYLCASSLVQRAPGNTIYFGEGSWLTVV.

The sample holds one count of this clone. CDR3 nucleotides: TGTGCCAGCAGTGAGGGACAGGATAATCAGCCCCAGCATTTT. Protein: CASSEGQDNQPQHF. The chain couples TRBV2 to TRBJ1-5; TRBD1 aligns across 8 bases. Germline V gene sequence: CDR1 SNHLY, CDR2 FYNNEI. The trim removed 3 bases at V and 4 bases at J, leaving 2 bases unmatched. The CDR3 is 14 amino acids.

The CDR3 reads CASSQGTSGGGQETQYF. CDR3 coding DNA: TGCGCCAGCAGCCAAGGGACTAGCGGAGGGGGCCAAGAGACCCAGTACTTC. V gene TRBV4-1 combines with J gene TRBJ2-5, with TRBD2 matching 10 bases. J was trimmed by 1 base and V by 1 base; bases with no gene match: 6. This CDR3 is built from 17 residues. Germline assignment: CDR1 MGHRA and CDR2 YSYEKL.

This clone was detected a few times. The chain couples TRBV5-4 to TRBJ1-5, with D possibly matching TRBD1 (6 bases). The CDR3 is 18 residues long. Trimming removed 4 bases from V and 6 bases from J, with 26 bases in between. Per germline, CDR1 SGHNT and CDR2 YYREEE (reference sequence). The CDR3 is CASSAPGAGAEVCQPQHF. CDR3 DNA: TGTGCCAGCAGCGCACCGGGGGCGGGGGCGGAGGTTTGTCAGCCCCAGCATTTT.

This chain links TRBV19 with TRBJ1-1; 8 bases are shared with TRBD1. The CDR3 length is 13 residues. Germline CDR1 is LNHDA and CDR2 is SQIVND (reference sequence). Unmatched junction bases numbered 12, after V lost 7 bases and J lost 11 bases. The CDR3 protein is CASTRGPSFSAFF. In DNA form, the CDR3 reads TGTGCCAGTACCAGGGGGCCGTCTTTCTCGGCTTTCTTT.

This chain uses TRBV20-1 with TRBJ2-7, with D hard to call. This CDR3 spans 11 amino acids. Trimming removed 0 bases from V and 5 bases from J, with 5 bases in between. CDR1 is DFQATT, CDR2 SNEGSKA, per germline (reference sequence). The DNA of the CDR3 is TGCAGTGCTAGAGAAAGCCACGAGCAGTACTTC. Translated: CSARESHEQYF.

V usage is TRBV30 and J usage is TRBJ1-4; D not resolved. Trimming cost V 2 bases and J 3 bases, with 13 bases left between them. This CDR3 comprises 15 residues. The germline V gene has CDR1 GTSNPN and CDR2 SVGIG (reference sequence). The CDR3 spells CAWSRSYLPNEKLFF. The DNA of the CDR3 is TGTGCCTGGAGTAGAAGTTACCTACCTAATGAAAAACTGTTTTTT.

This clone was observed a single time. The V gene is TRBV11-3, the J gene TRBJ1-3, with 7 positions matching TRBD1. The germline V gene encodes CDR1 SGHNT and CDR2 YENEEA. Trimming at V came to 6 bases and at J to 3 bases, leaving 5 bases not matched to a gene. This CDR3 is built from 14 residues. The CDR3 nucleotides read TGTGCCAGCAGTCTGACAGGGAGTGGAAACACCATATATTTT. Translated: CASSLTGSGNTIYF.

In its sample, this clone was seen a few times. This chain links TRBV19 with TRBJ2-1; D is perhaps TRBD2 (6 bases). The V and J ends lost 2 bases and 6 bases respectively, with 8 bases between them. Germline lookup yields CDR1 LNHDA and CDR2 SQIVND (reference sequence). The CDR3 totals 13 residues. CDR3 DNA sequence: TGTGCCAGTAGTATACTAGCGAGCAATGAGCAGTTCTTC. Its protein product is CASSILASNEQFF.

This chain joins TRBV19 and TRBJ1-5; a weak D match, TRBD1 (6 bases). Germline assignment: CDR1 LNHDA and CDR2 SQIVND (reference sequence). V was trimmed by 4 bases and J by 4 bases, leaving 17 bases between them. The CDR3 extends over 16 amino acids. Here the CDR3 reads CASSKGSRGANQPQHF. The CDR3 DNA is TGTGCCAGTAGTAAGGGTAGTCGGGGGGCAAATCAGCCCCAGCATTTT.

Notes on this clone: The sample contains more than one DNA sequence encoding this CDR3. The chain combines TRBV7-9 with TRBJ1-2; D is undetermined. The CDR3 consists of 10 residues. Trimming cost V 5 bases and J 8 bases, with 6 bases left between them. CDR1 is SEHNR and CDR2 is FQNEAQ in the germline V gene (reference sequence). The CDR3 loop is CASSPGGYTF. As DNA, the CDR3 is TGTGCCAGCAGCCCCGGGGGCTACACCTTC.